Presented here are 5 T cell receptor beta chains from one specimen sequenced in a study of cytomegalovirus exposure and HLA in healthy donors. Profiling relied on immunoSEQ multiplex PCR, and the TCRdb table lists in-frame clones only, not all of them. The table records 85,000 to 120,000 clones, 88% of them present only once. Source material: PBMCs. All receptors come from a woman aged 18-29 years in good health and CMV-seropositive.

This rearrangement joins TRBV5-3 to TRBJ2-2; 8 bases match TRBD1. TRBV5-3 has ORF status, its function being uncertain. With V trimmed by 5 bases and J by 5 bases, 5 bases remained unmatched. CDR3 length equals 14 residues. This CDR3 is CARRGTGVTGELFF. The CDR3 DNA sequence: TGTGCCAGAAGAGGGACAGGAGTGACCGGGGAGCTGTTTTTT.

The chain links TRBV9 to TRBJ1-3; D is possibly TRBD1 (6 bases). CDR1 is SGDLS, CDR2 YYNGEE, per germline. With 4 bases removed from V and 4 bases from J, the gap between germline ends came to 12 bases. The CDR3 covers 14 residues. The CDR3 DNA reads as TGTGCCAGCAGCACCCCAGGGGCCGGAAACACCATATATTTT. It is translated as CASSTPGAGNTIYF. Filled out from reference TRBV9 and TRBJ1-3, the complete variable domain reads DSGVTQTPKHLITATGQRVTLRCSPRSGDLSVYWYQQSLDQGLQFLIQYYNGEERAKGNILERFSAQQFPDLHSELNLSSLELGDSALYFCASSTPGAGNTIYFGEGSWLTVV.

The chain is built from TRBV28 and TRBJ1-2; 7 nucleotides agree with TRBD1. The CDR3 consists of 12 residues. V lost 7 bases, J lost 8 bases, and 7 bases stayed unmatched. CDR1 MDHEN and CDR2 SYDVKM come from the germline V gene. The CDR3 reads CASIDRVRGYTF. In nucleotides, the CDR3 is TGTGCCAGCATCGACAGGGTGCGGGGCTACACCTTC.

The genes are TRBV7-2 and TRBJ2-1, with 8 bases matching TRBD1. V gave up 0 bases and J gave up 3 bases; unmatched junction bases: 4. Germline lookup yields CDR1 SGHTA and CDR2 FQGNSA. The CDR3 is 16 amino acids. CDR3 protein: CASSLAGTGHYNEQFF. The CDR3 DNA follows: TGTGCCAGCAGCTTAGCCGGGACAGGCCACTACAATGAGCAGTTCTTC.

The V call is TRBV21-1, the J call TRBJ2-1; TRBD2, the table's D call, lacks a check against the DNA. TRBV21-1 is deemed a pseudogene. The CDR3 is made up of 17 amino acids. The CDR3 nucleotides read TGTGCCAGCAGCAAAGAGGGGACTCCAAGCTCCTACAATGAGCAGTTCTTC. It specifies CASSKEGTPSSYNEQFF.